A selection of T cell receptor beta chains follows, all from one sample in a study of shared T cell receptors in the human thymus. Profiling relied on immunoSEQ multiplex PCR, and the TCRdb table lists in-frame clones only, not all of them. The sample records 600,000 or so clones, over 75% being singletons. This same sample was also taken into another study, of human thymus T cells.

Sequences were obtained from thymocytes. These receptors were taken from a boy less than two years old with a congenital heart defect. Each CDR3 is given with its conserved first and last residue. Rows may omit the clone size; those that give it use once, few, many or a size class.

J: TRBJ1-5
V: TRBV28
size: NA
CDR3: CASSGDSYQPQHF

J: TRBJ2-1
V: TRBV18
size: NA
CDR3: CASSRPGLAGGNYNEQFF

J: TRBJ1-1
V: TRBV27
size: NA
CDR3: CASSLRGPRVWNTEAFF

J: TRBJ1-5
V: TRBV15
size: NA
CDR3: CATSDRRGDSNQPQHF

J: TRBJ2-1
V: TRBV11-2
size: NA
CDR3: CASSLSGRENEQFF

J: TRBJ2-2
V: TRBV7-8
size: NA
CDR3: CASSYPGTATGELFF

J: TRBJ2-7
V: TRBV27
size: NA
CDR3: CASSYFQGGPTYEQYF

J: TRBJ2-5
V: TRBV6-6
size: NA
CDR3: CASSPGISETQYF

J: TRBJ2-7
V: TRBV28
size: few
CDR3: CASSPRDCTYEQYF

J: TRBJ1-3
V: TRBV5-8
size: NA
CDR3: CASSLARPSSGNTIYF